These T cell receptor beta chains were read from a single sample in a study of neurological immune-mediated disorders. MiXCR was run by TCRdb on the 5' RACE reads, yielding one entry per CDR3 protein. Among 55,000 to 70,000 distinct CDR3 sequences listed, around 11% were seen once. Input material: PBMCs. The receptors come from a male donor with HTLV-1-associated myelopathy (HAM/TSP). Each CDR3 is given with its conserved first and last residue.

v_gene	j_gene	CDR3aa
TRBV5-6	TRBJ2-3	CASSLSSGGFTDTQYF
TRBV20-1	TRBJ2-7	CSASGTGSSYEQYF
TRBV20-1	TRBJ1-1	CSVRDTQNGRAFF
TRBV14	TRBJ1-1	CASSPHGTEAFF
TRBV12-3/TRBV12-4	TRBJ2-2	CASSAGTSRYTGELFF
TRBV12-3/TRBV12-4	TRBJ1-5	CASSLVVGGGNQPQHF
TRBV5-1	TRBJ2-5	CASSFSGRSGGTETQYF
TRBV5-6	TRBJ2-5	CASSLASGLAGQTQYF
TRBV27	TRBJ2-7	CASSHGTEQYF
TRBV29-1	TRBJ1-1	CSVRYSTGWTEVGEAFF
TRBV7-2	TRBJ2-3	CASSGASGGTDTQYF
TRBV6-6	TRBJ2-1	CASSHPSWQNNEQFF
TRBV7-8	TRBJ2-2	CASDKHQGTGELFF
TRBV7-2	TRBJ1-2	CASSSPRGKVWGYTF
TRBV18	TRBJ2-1	CASSPSGTSGNNEQFF
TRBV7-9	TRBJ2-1	CASSLALAGSYNEQFF
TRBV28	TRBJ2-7	CASRSTRPVSYEQYF
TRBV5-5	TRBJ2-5	CASSNGPTLEETQYF
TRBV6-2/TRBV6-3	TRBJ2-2	CASSFLRGPGTGELFF
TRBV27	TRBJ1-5	CASSLEGVNQPQHF
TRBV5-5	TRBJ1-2	CASSLVHALSNYGYTF
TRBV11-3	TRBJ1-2	CASSLVSGTGSYGYTF
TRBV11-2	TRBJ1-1	CASSRNVDPGTEAFF
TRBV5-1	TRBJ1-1	CASSGGSGLEAEAFF
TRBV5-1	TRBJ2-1	CASLGARTSYNEQFF
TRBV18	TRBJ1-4	CASSPDRQNEKLFF
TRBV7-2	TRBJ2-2	CASSLRSGGVETGELFF
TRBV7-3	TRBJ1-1	CASSSTGKENTEAFF
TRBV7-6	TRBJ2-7	CASSPEGWGQGYEQYF
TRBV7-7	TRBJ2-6	CASSLGGPNSGANVLTF
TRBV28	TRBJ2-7	CASSSPGAQSSYEQYF
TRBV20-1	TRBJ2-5	CSARRPQETQYF
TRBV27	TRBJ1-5	CASSAGLNQPQHF
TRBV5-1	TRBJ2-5	CANSPGSSIPQETQYF
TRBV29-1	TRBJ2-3	CSLRRDSEDTQYF
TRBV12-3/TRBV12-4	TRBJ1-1	CASSFLSNEAFF
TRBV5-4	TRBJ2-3	CASSLRGTDTQYF
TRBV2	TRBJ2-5	CASGGQQETQYF
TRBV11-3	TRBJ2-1	CASSLRSLAHEQFF
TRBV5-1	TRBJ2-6	CASSLEVGGSSGANVLTF
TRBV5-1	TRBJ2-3	CASSLAGRGTDTQYF
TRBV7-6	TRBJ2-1	CASSTPTSGYNEQFF
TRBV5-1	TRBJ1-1	CASSTGYDTEAFF
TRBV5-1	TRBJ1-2	CASSLRDINGGGYTF
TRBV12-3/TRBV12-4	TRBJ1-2	CASSLTGRDGYTF
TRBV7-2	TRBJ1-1	CASSFMGSTEAFF
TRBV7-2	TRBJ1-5	CASSLHNQPQHF
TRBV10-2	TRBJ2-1	CASRVAGDRNEQFF
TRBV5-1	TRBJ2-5	CASSLDPSAASGETQYF
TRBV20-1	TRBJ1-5	CSASPGGNQPQHF
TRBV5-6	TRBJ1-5	CASSRGQGYQPQHF
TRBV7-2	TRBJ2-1	CASSSTRGRTYNEQFF
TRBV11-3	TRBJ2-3	CASSARGDTQYF